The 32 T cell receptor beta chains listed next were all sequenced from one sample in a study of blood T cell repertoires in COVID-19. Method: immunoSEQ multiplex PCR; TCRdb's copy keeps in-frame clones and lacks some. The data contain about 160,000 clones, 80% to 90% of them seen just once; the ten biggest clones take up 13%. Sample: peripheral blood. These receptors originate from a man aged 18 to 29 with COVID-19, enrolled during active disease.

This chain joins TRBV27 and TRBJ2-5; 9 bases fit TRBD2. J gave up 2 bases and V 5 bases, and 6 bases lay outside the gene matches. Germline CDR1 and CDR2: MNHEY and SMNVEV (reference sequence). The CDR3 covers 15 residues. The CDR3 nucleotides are TGTGCCAGCAGTCCGCGGACTAGCGCTCAAGAGACCCAGTACTTC. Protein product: CASSPRTSAQETQYF.

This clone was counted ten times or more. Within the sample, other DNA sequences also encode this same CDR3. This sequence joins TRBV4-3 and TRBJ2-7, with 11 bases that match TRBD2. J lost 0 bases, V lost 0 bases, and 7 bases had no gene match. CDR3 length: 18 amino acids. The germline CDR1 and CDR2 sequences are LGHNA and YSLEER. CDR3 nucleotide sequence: TGCGCCAGCAGCCAAGATTTAGCGGGAGGGCTCCTCTCCTACGAGCAGTACTTC. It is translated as CASSQDLAGGLLSYEQYF.

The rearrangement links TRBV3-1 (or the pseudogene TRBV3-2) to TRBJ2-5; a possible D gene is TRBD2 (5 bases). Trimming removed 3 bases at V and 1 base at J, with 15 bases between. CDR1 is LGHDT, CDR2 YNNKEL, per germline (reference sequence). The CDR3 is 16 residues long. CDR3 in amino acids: CASSQDSSTSQETQYF. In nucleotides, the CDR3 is TGTGCCAGCAGCCAGGATTCTAGCACGAGCCAAGAGACCCAGTACTTC.

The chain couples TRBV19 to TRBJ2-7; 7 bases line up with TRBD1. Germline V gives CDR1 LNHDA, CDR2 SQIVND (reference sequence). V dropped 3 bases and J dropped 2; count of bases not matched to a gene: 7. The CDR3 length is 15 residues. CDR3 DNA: TGTGCCAGTAGTATTGGAACAGGGGATCCCTACGAGCAGTACTTC. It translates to CASSIGTGDPYEQYF.

This CDR3 reads CASSQEVSGGSYEQYF. In DNA form, the CDR3 reads TGCGCCAGCAGCCAAGAAGTTAGCGGGGGCTCCTACGAGCAGTACTTC. The genes are TRBV4-1 and TRBJ2-7; 9 bases match TRBD2. V lost 0 bases to trimming and J lost 0 bases; unmatched junction nucleotides: 3. Germline assignment: CDR1 MGHRA and CDR2 YSYEKL. The CDR3 contains 16 residues.

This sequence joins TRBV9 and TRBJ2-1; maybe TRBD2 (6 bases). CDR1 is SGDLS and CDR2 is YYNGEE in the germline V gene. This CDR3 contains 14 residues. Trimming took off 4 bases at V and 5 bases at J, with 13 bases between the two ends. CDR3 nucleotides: TGTGCCAGCAGCCCGGGGACTGCCAACAATGAGCAGTTCTTC. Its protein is CASSPGTANNEQFF.

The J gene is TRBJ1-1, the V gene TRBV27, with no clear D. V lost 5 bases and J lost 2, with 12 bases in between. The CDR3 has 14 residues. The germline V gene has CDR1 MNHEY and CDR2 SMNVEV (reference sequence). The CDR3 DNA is TGTGCCAGCAGTCTGGGTTCGGGTAACACTGAAGCTTTCTTT. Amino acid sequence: CASSLGSGNTEAFF.

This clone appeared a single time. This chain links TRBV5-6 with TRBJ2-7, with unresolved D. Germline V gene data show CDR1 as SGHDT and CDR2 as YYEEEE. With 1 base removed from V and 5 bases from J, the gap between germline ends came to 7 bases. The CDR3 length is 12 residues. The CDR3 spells CASSLYRNEQYF. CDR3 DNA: TGTGCCAGCAGCTTGTATAGAAACGAGCAGTACTTC.

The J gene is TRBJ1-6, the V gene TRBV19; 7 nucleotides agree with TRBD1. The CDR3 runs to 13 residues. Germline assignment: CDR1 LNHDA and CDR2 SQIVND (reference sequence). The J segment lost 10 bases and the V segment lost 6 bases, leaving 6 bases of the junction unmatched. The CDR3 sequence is CASRGQAGSPLHF. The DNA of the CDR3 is TGTGCCAGTAGAGGACAGGCCGGGTCACCCCTCCACTTT.

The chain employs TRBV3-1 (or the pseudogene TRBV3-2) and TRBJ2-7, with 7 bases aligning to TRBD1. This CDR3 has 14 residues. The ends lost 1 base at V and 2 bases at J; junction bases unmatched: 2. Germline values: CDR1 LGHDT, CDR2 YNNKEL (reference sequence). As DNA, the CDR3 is TGTGCCAGCAGCCAAGCGACAGGGACCTACGAGCAGTACTTC. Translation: CASSQATGTYEQYF.

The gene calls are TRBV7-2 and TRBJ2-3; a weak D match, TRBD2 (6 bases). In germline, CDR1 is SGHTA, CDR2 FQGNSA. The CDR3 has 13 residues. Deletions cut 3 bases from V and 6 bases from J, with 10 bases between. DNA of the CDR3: TGTGCCAGCAGCTTCGGGGGTGTGGATACGCAGTATTTT. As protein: CASSFGGVDTQYF.

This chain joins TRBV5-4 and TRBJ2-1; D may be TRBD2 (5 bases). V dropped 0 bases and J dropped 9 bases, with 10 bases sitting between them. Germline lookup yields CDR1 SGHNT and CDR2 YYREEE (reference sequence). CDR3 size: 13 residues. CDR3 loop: CASSLADEGEQFF. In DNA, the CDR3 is TGTGCCAGCAGCTTGGCCGACGAGGGTGAGCAGTTCTTC.

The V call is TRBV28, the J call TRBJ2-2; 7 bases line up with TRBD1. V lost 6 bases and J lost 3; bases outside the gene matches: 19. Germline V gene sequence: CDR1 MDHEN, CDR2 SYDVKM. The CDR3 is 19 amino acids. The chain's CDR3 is CASRGKRGRSFEDTGELFF. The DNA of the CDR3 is TGTGCCAGCAGGGGTAAGAGGGGGCGGTCTTTCGAGGACACCGGGGAGCTGTTTTTT.

CDR3 in amino acids: CASSRTGRRAFF. CDR3 nucleotide sequence: TGTGCCAGCAGTAGGACAGGGCGGAGAGCTTTCTTT. The chain recombines TRBV6-5 with TRBJ1-1; 8 positions match TRBD1. The CDR3 is 12 residues long. The V and J ends lost 5 bases and 10 bases, in that order; junction bases with no gene match: 6. Germline CDR1 reads MNHEY; CDR2 reads SVGAGI.

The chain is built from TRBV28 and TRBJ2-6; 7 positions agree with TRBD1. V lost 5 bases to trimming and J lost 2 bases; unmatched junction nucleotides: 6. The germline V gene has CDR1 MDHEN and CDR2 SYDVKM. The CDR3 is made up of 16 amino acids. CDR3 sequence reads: CASSLRQGPGANVLTF. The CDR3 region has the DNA TGTGCCAGCAGTCTCCGACAGGGTCCTGGGGCCAACGTCCTGACTTTC.

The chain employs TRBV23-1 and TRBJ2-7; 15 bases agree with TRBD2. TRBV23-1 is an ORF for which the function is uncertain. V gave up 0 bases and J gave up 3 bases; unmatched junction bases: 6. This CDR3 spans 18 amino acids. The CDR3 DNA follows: TGCGCCAGCAGTCAATCGCGGACTAGCGGGAGGGGAGACTACGAGCAGTACTTC. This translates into CASSQSRTSGRGDYEQYF.

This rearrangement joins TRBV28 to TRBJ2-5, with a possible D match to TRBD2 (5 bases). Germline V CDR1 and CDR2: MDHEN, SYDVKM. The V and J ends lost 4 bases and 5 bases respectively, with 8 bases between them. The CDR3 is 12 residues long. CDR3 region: CASSSLAETQYF. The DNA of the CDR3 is TGTGCCAGCAGTTCATTAGCGGAGACCCAGTACTTC.

The CDR3 region has the DNA TGTGCCTGGAGTGTAGGACAGGGTTCATCACCCCTCCACTTT. It is translated as CAWSVGQGSSPLHF. The chain employs TRBV30 and TRBJ1-6, with 8 bases matching TRBD1. The CDR3 loop spans 14 amino acids. Germline values: CDR1 GTSNPN, CDR2 SVGIG (reference sequence). The V segment lost 0 bases and the J segment 10 bases; nucleotides outside the gene matches: 5.

In DNA, the CDR3 is TGTGCCAGCAGCTTAGGGGTCCTAGCGGGAGGGGGGAATGAGCAGTTCTTC. Amino acid sequence: CASSLGVLAGGGNEQFF. This chain uses TRBV7-9 with TRBJ2-1; TRBD2 aligns across 12 bases. V lost 1 base and J lost 7; bases outside the gene matches: 8. CDR3 length: 17 amino acids. From germline, CDR1 is SEHNR and CDR2 FQNEAQ (reference sequence).

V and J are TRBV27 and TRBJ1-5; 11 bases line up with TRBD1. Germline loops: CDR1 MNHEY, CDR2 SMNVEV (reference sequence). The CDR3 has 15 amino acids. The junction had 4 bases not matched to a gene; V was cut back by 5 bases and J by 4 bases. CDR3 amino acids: CASSPRDRGNQPQHF. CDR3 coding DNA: TGTGCCAGCAGTCCCCGGGACAGGGGGAATCAGCCCCAGCATTTT.

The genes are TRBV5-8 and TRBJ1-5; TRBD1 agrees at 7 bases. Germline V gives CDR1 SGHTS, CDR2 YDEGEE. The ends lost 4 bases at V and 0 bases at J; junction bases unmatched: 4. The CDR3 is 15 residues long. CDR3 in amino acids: CASSGGQHSNQPQHF. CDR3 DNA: TGTGCCAGCAGCGGGGGACAGCATAGCAATCAGCCCCAGCATTTT.

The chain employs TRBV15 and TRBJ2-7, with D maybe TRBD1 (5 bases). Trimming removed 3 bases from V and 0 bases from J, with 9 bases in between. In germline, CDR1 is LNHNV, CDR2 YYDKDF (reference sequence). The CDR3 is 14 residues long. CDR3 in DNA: TGTGCCACCAGCAGGCCGACAGCCTCCTACGAGCAGTACTTC. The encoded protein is CATSRPTASYEQYF.

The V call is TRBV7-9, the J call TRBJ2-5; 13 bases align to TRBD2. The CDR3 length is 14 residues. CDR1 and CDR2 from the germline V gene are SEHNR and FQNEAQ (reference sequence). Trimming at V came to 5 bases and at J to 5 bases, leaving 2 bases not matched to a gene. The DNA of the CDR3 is TGTGCCAGCAGCCTACTAGCGGGAGGGGAGACCCAGTACTTC. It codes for CASSLLAGGETQYF. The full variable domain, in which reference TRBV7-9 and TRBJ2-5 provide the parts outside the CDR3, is DTGVSQNPRHKITKRGQNVTFRCDPISEHNRLYWYRQTLGQGPEFLTYFQNEAQLEKSRLLSDRFSAERPKGSFSTLEIQRTEQGDSAMYLCASSLLAGGETQYFGPGTRLLVL.

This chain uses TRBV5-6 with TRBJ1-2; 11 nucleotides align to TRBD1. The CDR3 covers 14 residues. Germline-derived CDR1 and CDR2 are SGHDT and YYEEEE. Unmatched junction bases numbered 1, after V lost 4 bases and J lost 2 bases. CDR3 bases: TGTGCCAGCAGCGGGGACAGGGGGAACTATGGCTACACCTTC. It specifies CASSGDRGNYGYTF. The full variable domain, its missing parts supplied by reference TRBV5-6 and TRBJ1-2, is DAGVTQSPTHLIKTRGQQVTLRCSPKSGHDTVSWYQQALGQGPQFIFQYYEEEERQRGNFPDRFSGHQFPNYSSELNVNALLLGDSALYLCASSGDRGNYGYTFGSGTRLTVV.

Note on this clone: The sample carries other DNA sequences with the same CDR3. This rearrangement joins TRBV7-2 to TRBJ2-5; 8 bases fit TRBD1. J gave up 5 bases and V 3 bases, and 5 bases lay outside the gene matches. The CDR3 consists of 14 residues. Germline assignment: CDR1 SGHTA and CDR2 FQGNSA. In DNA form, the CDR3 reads TGTGCCAGCAGCTTGGCAGGGGGCGGGGAGACCCAGTACTTC. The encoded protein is CASSLAGGGETQYF.

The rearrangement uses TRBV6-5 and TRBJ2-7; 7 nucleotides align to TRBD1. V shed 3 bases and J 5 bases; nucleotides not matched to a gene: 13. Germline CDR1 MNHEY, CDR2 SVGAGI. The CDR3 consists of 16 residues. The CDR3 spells CASSYFPGQQMDEQYF. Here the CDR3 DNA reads TGTGCCAGCAGTTATTTTCCGGGACAGCAAATGGACGAGCAGTACTTC.

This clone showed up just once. CDR3 residues: CASRRDRAGGELFF. In DNA form, the CDR3 reads TGTGCCAGCAGACGGGACAGGGCGGGCGGGGAGCTGTTTTTT. The J gene is TRBJ2-2, the V gene TRBV28, with 9 bases fitting TRBD1. V lost 6 bases and J lost 7; bases outside the gene matches: 6. The length of the CDR3 is 14 residues. Germline CDR1 and CDR2: MDHEN and SYDVKM.

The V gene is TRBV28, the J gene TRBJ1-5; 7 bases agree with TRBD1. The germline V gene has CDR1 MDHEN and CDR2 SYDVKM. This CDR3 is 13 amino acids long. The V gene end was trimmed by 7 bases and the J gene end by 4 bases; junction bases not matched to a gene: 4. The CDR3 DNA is TGTGCCAGCACCCGGGGACAGAATCAGCCCCAGCATTTT. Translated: CASTRGQNQPQHF.

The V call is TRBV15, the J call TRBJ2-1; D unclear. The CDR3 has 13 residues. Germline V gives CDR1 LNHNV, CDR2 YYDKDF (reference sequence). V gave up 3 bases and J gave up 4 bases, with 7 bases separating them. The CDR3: CATSRHRYNEQFF. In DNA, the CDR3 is TGTGCCACCAGCAGGCACAGATACAATGAGCAGTTCTTC. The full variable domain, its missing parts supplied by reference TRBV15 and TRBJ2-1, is DAMVIQNPRYQVTQFGKPVTLSCSQTLNHNVMYWYQQKSSQAPKLLFHYYDKDFNNEADTPDNFQSRRPNTSFCFLDIRSPGLGDTAMYLCATSRHRYNEQFFGPGTRLTVL.

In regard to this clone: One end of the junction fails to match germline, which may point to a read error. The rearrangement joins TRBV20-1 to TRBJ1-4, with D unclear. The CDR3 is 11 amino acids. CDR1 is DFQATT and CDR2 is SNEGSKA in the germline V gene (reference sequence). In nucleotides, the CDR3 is TGCAGTGCTAGAGTGCGTGAAAAACTGCTTTTT. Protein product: CSARVREKLLF.

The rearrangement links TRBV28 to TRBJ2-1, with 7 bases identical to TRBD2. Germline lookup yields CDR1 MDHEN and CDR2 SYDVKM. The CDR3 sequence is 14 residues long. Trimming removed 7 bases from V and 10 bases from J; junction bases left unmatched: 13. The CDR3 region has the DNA TGTGCCAGCACTTCGGGTAGCGGGCCTAGGGAGCAGTTCTTC. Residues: CASTSGSGPREQFF.

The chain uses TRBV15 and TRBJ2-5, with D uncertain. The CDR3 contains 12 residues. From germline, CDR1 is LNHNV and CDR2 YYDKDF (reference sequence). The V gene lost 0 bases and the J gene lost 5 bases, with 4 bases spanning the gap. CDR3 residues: CATSRDQETQYF. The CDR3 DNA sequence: TGTGCCACCAGCAGAGATCAGGAGACCCAGTACTTC. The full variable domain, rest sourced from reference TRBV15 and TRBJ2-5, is DAMVIQNPRYQVTQFGKPVTLSCSQTLNHNVMYWYQQKSSQAPKLLFHYYDKDFNNEADTPDNFQSRRPNTSFCFLDIRSPGLGDTAMYLCATSRDQETQYFGPGTRLLVL.